The clone carrying this T cell receptor beta chain was detected many times. This sample's time point: newly diagnosed GD, antithyroid drugs for less than 3 months. Extracted RNA from PBMCs served as the source of the TCR library. The authors built TCR beta libraries using iRepertoire HTBI primers and Arm-PCR of CDR3 regions. TCRdb ran MiXCR on the multiplex PCR reads and lists one entry per CDR3 protein. Among approximately 390,000 distinct CDR3 sequences listed, 15% to 20% were seen once. The entry originates in a study of regulatory T cells in long-lasting Graves disease. The germline V gene encodes CDR1 SNHLY and CDR2 FYNNEI. The V and J ends lost 8 bases and 8 bases respectively, with 10 bases between them. CDR3 size: 11 residues. These data were also reused for a study on T cells in Graves' hyperthyroidism and ophthalmopathy.

V gene TRBV2 combines with J gene TRBJ2-1; D unresolved. The clonotype originates from a woman between 18 and 29 years old with Graves disease. The starting material was peripheral blood mononuclear cells (PBMCs), obtained at new diagnosis, from a patient treated with antithyroid drugs. The CDR3: CASAPTDEQFF. The CDR3 DNA sequence: TGTGCCAGCGCCCCTACGGATGAGCAGTTCTTC.